Reported below is one T cell receptor beta chain. In this sample, this clone turned up a few times. Its antigen has not been determined. No base quality values were provided; no much bigger clone lies one nucleotide off. The CDR1 and CDR2 encoded by the germline V gene (reference sequence) are LNHDA and SQIVND. V lost 6 bases and J lost 5 bases, and the count of bases not matched to a germline gene is 15. Including the terminal cysteine and phenylalanine, the CDR3 comprises 16 residues. Only the CDR3 DNA stays, 48 bases, in frame from base 1. Library creation used the immunoSEQ multiplex PCR assay. The multiplex PCR relied on a mix of 60 forward primers for TCR Vbeta segments and 13 reverse primers for TCR Jbeta segments. A multiplex PCR assay on genomic DNA amplified the CDR3 region of rearranged TCR beta genes. On the Illumina HiSeq System, the amplified TCR beta libraries were sequenced as 87-base-pair reads. Per the authors' processing: Across the 700 or so repertoires, a later analysis counted 80 million or so unique TCR beta chains, roughly 11 million of which were shared by at least two donors. Raw reads were error-corrected and collapsed into unique sequences with a nearest-neighbor algorithm that merged closely related sequences to remove PCR and sequencing errors. Alignment of CDR3 sequences to IMGT reference sequences was used to assign V, D and J gene segments. For a sequence to be retained, a match of at least six nucleotides was required to both a V gene segment and a J gene segment. A rearrangement counted as productive if the CDR3 had no stop codons and remained in frame with V and J, and every other rearrangement counted as non-productive. CDR3 was defined by IMGT convention, running from the second conserved V-encoded cysteine to the conserved J-encoded phenylalanine. The earlier analysis of some 550 of the donors excluded any sequence lacking an unambiguous match to a single V gene segment. In an earlier analysis of approximately 550 of the donors, V segments were called functional above 56.7% productive rearrangements and were called segregating when the between-donor standard deviation exceeded 5%. A statistical classification framework was built for diagnosing cytomegalovirus status from the catalog of TCR beta chain sequences. In a later analysis, V and J genes were assigned by comparing TCR nucleotide sequences against IMGT/GENE-DB human TR gene sequences. Using the TCRdist pipeline, a later analysis assigned CDR3 sequences along with most-parsimonious VDJ recombination scenarios. In a later analysis, every TCR beta chain was defined by the combination of its CDR3 amino acid sequence and its V-gene family, and reads without a unique V-gene family were dropped. A later analysis removed 592 highly shared, low-generation-probability nucleotide sequences to deal with suspected cross-contamination and a sequencing artifact. A later analysis calculated a clonal expansion index for each public chain from normalized within-repertoire ranks of inferred template counts. Generation probabilities in a later analysis came from a VDJ recombination model fitted to out-of-frame rearrangements, and those results were checked against IGoR. Hypergeometric tests were used in a later analysis to score TCR-TCR, TCR-HLA and TCR-CMV co-occurrence, with a repertoire-size bias correction applied to the TCR pairs. To estimate false discovery rates, a later analysis permuted the HLA or CMV assignments 20 times. A later analysis grouped co-occurring TCRs with DBSCAN, adding TCRdist sequence similarity when clustering within HLA-allele-positive subsets. Co-occurrence clustering excluded repertoires with fewer than 30,000 or more than 120,000 public chains, plus five with anomalous nucleotide sharing. This is the immuneACCESS table as TCRdb keeps it, with only in-frame sequences that have V and J called. A part of the clones is gone; compared with another copy, unresolved V genes explain less than half, and the rest is unexplained. V, J and clone size were drawn from that table, and D and trimming were deduced from the DNA. This sample comprises about 180,000 clones, about three quarters of them detected only once. Of the sample, 6% to 7% falls within the top ten clones.

The cohort comprised some 680 healthy bone marrow donors. At the time of sampling, every cohort member was nominally healthy, though immune exposures that went unrecorded were likely present. The donor tested CMV seropositive, placing the donor among the 289 seropositive members of the cohort. A peripheral blood sample was collected from each donor, and TCR beta sequencing was performed on peripheral blood mononuclear cells. Genomic DNA extraction from the blood cell samples was performed with the Qiagen DNeasy Blood Extraction Kit. This sample is part of a study of cytomegalovirus exposure and HLA in healthy donors (dated by TCRdb to 2015 to 2018). For context, the study as a whole: An earlier analysis of approximately 640 of the donors reported about 250 Gb of sequence data and around 120 million unique TCR beta sequences from 190 million or so T cells. About 330 gigabases of sequencing data and around 80 million unique TCR sequences made up an early release that covered 500 to 700 HLA-typed donors. Of the 300 to 450 genotyped donors, less than 90% were placed in the genetic ancestry cluster associated with self-reported Caucasian donors. The study aimed to test whether signatures of past pathogen exposure could be identified by cataloging public T cell receptors. The study profiled the T cell repertoires of about 640 subjects by immunosequencing and related them to cytomegalovirus serostatus. Besides the first cohort of more than 650 subjects, a separate validation cohort made up of around 120 different subjects was used. The study combined high-throughput TCR immunosequencing, statistical association of individual TCRs with disease status, and machine learning to predict cytomegalovirus infection status. A later analysis re-examined previously published TCR beta repertoires from 610 or so donors and added high-resolution HLA genotyping to investigate patterns of TCR occurrence. Rather than using new phenotypic data, the later analysis identified candidate immune exposures from TCR beta sequences and from how often those sequences occurred across donors. To decide whether each TCR beta V gene segment behaved as functional or pseudogenic, an earlier analysis of fewer than 750 of the donors relied on high-throughput TCR beta sequencing. Donor age, sex, ethnicity and CMV serostatus were collected together with the repertoire data. A later genetic analysis took genome-wide SNP genotypes for 398 of the 666 donors and used that subset as a discovery cohort. All discovery cohort repertoires had been generated using a single sequencing platform. HLA typing included class I and class II loci at four-digit resolution. The number of donors typed differed by locus, with 629-630 for A, B, C, DRB1 and DQB1, around 500 for DQA1, approximately 570 for DPA1, and some 470 for DPB1. Four or five DR-DQ haplotypes were handled as single units for association and clustering, since linkage in the cohort was strong. Among around 400 genotyped donors of the cohort, an average of about 240,000 unique TCR beta nucleotide sequences were sequenced per donor, 15% to 20% of them non-productive. General study outcomes and caveats: Most CMV-associated TCR beta chains appeared to be HLA-restricted in a later analysis, and the HLA associations seemed to be driven largely by CMV exposure. In an earlier analysis of around 600 of the donors, most TCR beta V segments appeared in productive rearrangements about 90% or about 30% of the time, broadly matching IMGT annotations. Because counts were too low, some 17 rarely observed V segments, including chromosome 9 orphons, were left out of the earlier analysis of about 620 of the donors. Because HLA typing was unavailable for some donors at each locus, only the typed subset was used in association tests. A group of highly shared sequence variants was considered likely to be a technical artifact of the sequencing pipeline. In a later analysis, some 18,000 TCR beta sequences were associated with specific HLA alleles at a false discovery rate of 0.05. Compared with equally common non-associated chains, HLA-associated TCR beta chains in a later analysis were more clonally expanded and had lower generation probabilities. Linkage disequilibrium might explain the correlated functional status among segregating V segments, but an unknown experimental factor could not be excluded. The classifier was reported to diagnose cytomegalovirus status with high specificity and sensitivity in both the original and validation cohorts. Only TCR beta chains were sequenced in this cohort, and the absence of alpha or paired-chain data limited detectable features. Roughly uniform sequencing depth across donors was assumed in presence/absence analyses, although this assumption may not hold. The study listed approximately 150 TCR beta chains as associated with cytomegalovirus. Most TCR sequences were seen in very few donors, while some public TCRs were found in many individuals. A further reported finding was that TCR beta sequences accurately predicted the HLA-A and HLA-B alleles for most subjects in the first cohort. When HLA alleles, especially DR and DQ, strongly co-occurred, attributing TCR associations to individual alleles was difficult. In a later genetic analysis, fewer N-insertions in productive TCRs were reported among donors in an Asian-associated ancestry cluster than the roughly 700-donor mean. The authors suggested that the approach could potentially be extended to other disease states and immunological phenotypes. A later genetic analysis associated a missense DCLRE1C variant with V-gene and J-gene trimming of TCR beta chains, and an independent cohort replicated the association. The 87-base-pair reads could not distinguish some IMGT-functional V segments, including TRBV6-2 and TRBV6-3, so those segments were excluded. A few of the identified cytomegalovirus-associated TCR beta chains were confirmed in vitro to be specific for cytomegalovirus antigens. In a later analysis, several top co-occurrence clusters were reported to appear linked to parvovirus B19, influenza, CMV and Epstein-Barr virus. A later analysis found that TCR association rates varied across HLA loci, with DRB1 alleles showing the most associated TCRs and HLA-C alleles the fewest. For the cohort, immune exposure information was limited to CMV serostatus.

The V and J segments used are TRBV19 and TRBJ2-5, with 7 bases in between that match TRBD1. The sequencing input was PBMCs. The sequence derives from a man between 40 and 49 years old in good health and CMV-seropositive. The CDR3 protein sequence reads: CASSPRWQGVRETQYF. The bases read TGTGCCAGTAGCCCGAGGTGGCAGGGGGTTCGGGAGACCCAGTACTTC.